The 30 T cell receptor beta chains below come from one sample, sequenced in a study of blood T cell repertoires in COVID-19. The method was immunoSEQ multiplex PCR; TCRdb's version includes in-frame clones alone and lacks a portion of them. Of around 270,000 clones detected, 80% to 90% appear once; the ten largest clones hold 4.2%. The sequenced material came from peripheral blood. The receptors originated from a man aged 55 to 70 with acute or convalescent COVID-19.

The CDR3 sequence is CASSVDRAINTEAFF. CDR3 coding DNA: TGCGCCAGCAGCGTGGACAGGGCGATTAACACTGAAGCTTTCTTT. This sequence joins TRBV5-1 and TRBJ1-1, with TRBD1 matching 8 bases. Germline values: CDR1 SGHRS, CDR2 YFSETQ. J lost 2 bases, V lost 4 bases, and 7 bases had no gene match. This CDR3 is 15 amino acids long. The full variable domain, rest sourced from reference TRBV5-1 and TRBJ1-1, is KAGVTQTPRYLIKTRGQQVTLSCSPISGHRSVSWYQQTPGQGLQFLFEYFSETQRNKGNFPGRFSGRQFSNSRSEMNVSTLELGDSALYLCASSVDRAINTEAFFGQGTRLTVV.

The chain joins TRBV19 to TRBJ1-6; D is possibly TRBD1 (6 bases). Germline V gives CDR1 LNHDA, CDR2 SQIVND (reference sequence). This CDR3 has 14 amino acids. V was pared by 5 bases and J by 12 bases, with 17 bases between. For the CDR3, the DNA is TGTGCCAGTAGTGAAAACACAGGGAATCTACCCCTCCACTTT. This codes for CASSENTGNLPLHF.

This chain uses TRBV1 with TRBJ2-5; the table's D call TRBD1 went unverified against the DNA. TRBV1 is described as a pseudogene. This CDR3 contains 17 residues. This CDR3 reads CTSSQHLLRDNQETQYF. The CDR3 nucleotides read TGCACCAGCAGCCAACACCTTCTCCGGGACAACCAAGAGACCCAGTACTTC.

The chain recombines TRBV18 with TRBJ1-3; D is undetermined. V shed 2 bases and J shed 1 base, with 6 bases lying between them. In germline, CDR1 is KGHSH, CDR2 LQKENI. The CDR3 consists of 14 residues. This CDR3 reads CASSPSGSGNTIYF. CDR3 in DNA: TGTGCCAGCTCACCATCGGGGTCTGGAAACACCATATATTTT.

The CDR3, as DNA: TGTGCCAGTCTAGGGGGAGTCCGAACCTACGAGCAGTACTTC. Its translation is CASLGGVRTYEQYF. This chain joins TRBV28 and TRBJ2-7; D is possibly TRBD1 (6 bases). Germline CDR1 MDHEN, CDR2 SYDVKM. V was pared by 9 bases and J by 2 bases, with 17 bases between. CDR3 length equals 14 residues. The full variable domain, in which reference TRBV28 and TRBJ2-7 provide the parts outside the CDR3, is DVKVTQSSRYLVKRTGEKVFLECVQDMDHENMFWYRQDPGLGLRLIYFSYDVKMKEKGDIPEGYSVSREKKERFSLILESASTNQTSMYLCASLGGVRTYEQYFGPGTRLTVT.

V usage is TRBV6-5 and J usage is TRBJ2-7; perhaps TRBD1 as D (6 bases). The CDR3 runs 14 residues. The germline V gene has CDR1 MNHEY and CDR2 SVGAGI. With 5 bases removed from V and 3 bases from J, the gap between germline ends came to 14 bases. The CDR3 DNA follows: TGTGCCAGCAGTACCCCGGGACAAGTCTACGAGCAGTACTTC. Translation gives CASSTPGQVYEQYF.

The CDR3 here is CAIRPGQLLNEQFF. CDR3 DNA sequence: TGTGCCATCAGACCGGGACAGCTCCTCAATGAGCAGTTCTTC. The chain has TRBV10-3 and TRBJ2-1; 7 nucleotides match TRBD1. The length of the CDR3 is 14 residues. Trimming at V came to 6 bases and at J to 6 bases, leaving 8 bases not matched to a gene. CDR1 ENHRY and CDR2 SYGVKD come from the germline V gene.

The table lists this clone with a count of one. This chain uses TRBV6-6 with TRBJ2-1, with TRBD2 matching over 12 bases. The CDR3 is 16 residues long. V was clipped by 2 bases and J by 8 bases; unmatched bases: 7. Germline CDR1 is MNHNY and CDR2 is SVGAGI (reference sequence). CDR3 protein: CASSYTGLAGWDEQFF. CDR3 coding DNA: TGTGCCAGCAGTTACACAGGACTAGCGGGGTGGGATGAGCAGTTCTTC.

This clone was recorded a few times. The chain has TRBV29-1 and TRBJ2-3; 11 bases agree with TRBD2. The V and J ends lost 6 bases and 5 bases, in that order; junction bases with no gene match: 7. Germline V gene sequence: CDR1 SQVTM, CDR2 ANQGSEA. The CDR3 is 14 residues long. CDR3 DNA: TGCAGCGTCGTAGCGGGAGGGCCGGTAGATACGCAGTATTTT. Encoded protein: CSVVAGGPVDTQYF.

The chain joins TRBV7-2 to TRBJ1-6, with D perhaps matching TRBD1 (6 bases). Germline V lookup: CDR1 SGHTA, CDR2 FQGNSA. The CDR3 covers 17 residues. V was pared by 5 bases and J by 0 bases, with 14 bases between. DNA of the CDR3: TGTGCCAGCAGCCTCAGACAGGCGAGCTCCTATAATTCACCCCTCCACTTT. It translates to CASSLRQASSYNSPLHF. The variable domain in full, with the rest retrieved from reference TRBV7-2 and TRBJ1-6, is GAGVSQSPSNKVTEKGKDVELRCDPISGHTALYWYRQSLGQGLEFLIYFQGNSAPDKSGLPSDRFSAERTGGSVSTLTIQRTQQEDSAVYLCASSLRQASSYNSPLHFGNGTRLTVT.

The table lists this clone with a few counts. V and J are TRBV19 and TRBJ1-6; TRBD1 matches 10 bases. Looked up from germline, CDR1 is LNHDA and CDR2 is SQIVND (reference sequence). The trim removed 3 bases at V and 10 bases at J, leaving 9 bases unmatched. The CDR3 has 16 amino acids. CDR3 sequence: CASSISARDRGSPLHF. CDR3 in DNA: TGTGCCAGTAGTATCTCAGCCCGGGACAGGGGATCACCCCTCCACTTT.

The CDR3 loop is CATAAEGTDTQYF. The CDR3 DNA is TGTGCCACCGCCGCGGAGGGCACAGATACGCAGTATTTT. The chain combines TRBV24-1 with TRBJ2-3, with a weak D call TRBD2 (5 bases). The V and J ends lost 9 bases and 1 base respectively, with 10 bases between them. Germline assignment: CDR1 KGHDR and CDR2 SFDVKD. The CDR3 sequence is 13 residues long.

This clone was counted a single time. The chain couples TRBV5-8 to TRBJ1-3, with a weak D call TRBD1 (5 bases). This CDR3 spans 14 amino acids. Germline CDR1 is SGHTS and CDR2 is YDEGEE. V gave up 4 bases and J gave up 2 bases, with 10 bases separating them. CDR3 loop: CASSPSGAGNTIYF. CDR3 DNA sequence: TGTGCCAGCAGCCCATCGGGGGCTGGAAACACCATATATTTT.

V is TRBV19 and J is TRBJ1-2; 8 nucleotides match TRBD1. V lost 6 bases to trimming and J lost 4 bases; unmatched junction nucleotides: 1. CDR3 length: 12 residues. Germline CDR1 and CDR2: LNHDA and SQIVND (reference sequence). This CDR3 is CASSGQGYGYTF. CDR3 coding DNA: TGTGCCAGTAGCGGACAGGGCTATGGCTACACCTTC.

The rearrangement uses TRBV5-4 and TRBJ1-2; TRBD1 aligns across 12 bases. Germline V gene data show CDR1 as SGHNT and CDR2 as YYREEE (reference sequence). CDR3 length: 15 residues. J gave up 3 bases and V 4 bases, and 4 bases lay outside the gene matches. CDR3 sequence: CASSPGQGADYGYTF. CDR3 DNA sequence: TGTGCCAGCAGCCCGGGACAGGGGGCGGACTATGGCTACACCTTC.

The V gene is TRBV10-3, the J gene TRBJ2-3, with D perhaps TRBD2 (5 bases). From germline, CDR1 is ENHRY and CDR2 SYGVKD. Trimming cost V 10 bases and J 3 bases, with 14 bases left between them. The CDR3 contains 13 residues. CDR3 sequence reads: CATRGADTDTQYF. The CDR3 region has the DNA TGTGCCACCCGAGGAGCGGATACAGATACGCAGTATTTT.

About this clone itself: Additional DNA sequences in this sample encode the identical CDR3. This chain links TRBV28 with TRBJ2-1; TRBD1 matches at 9 bases. There are 15 residues in the CDR3. CDR1 is MDHEN, CDR2 SYDVKM, per germline. Trimming took 4 bases from V and 2 from J; bases not matched to a gene: 3. The CDR3 loop reads CASSSGTGTYNEQFF. The CDR3, as DNA: TGTGCCAGCAGTTCCGGGACAGGGACCTACAATGAGCAGTTCTTC. Looking up the rest from reference TRBV28 and TRBJ2-1 gives the full variable domain: DVKVTQSSRYLVKRTGEKVFLECVQDMDHENMFWYRQDPGLGLRLIYFSYDVKMKEKGDIPEGYSVSREKKERFSLILESASTNQTSMYLCASSSGTGTYNEQFFGPGTRLTVL.

The chain's CDR3 is CASSQVVRGADTQYF. The CDR3 coding sequence is TGCGCCAGCAGCCAAGTAGTCAGGGGGGCAGATACGCAGTATTTT. The chain links TRBV4-3 to TRBJ2-3, with D possibly TRBD1 on 7 matching bases. The CDR3 loop spans 15 amino acids. Trimming took off 1 base at V and 4 bases at J, with 12 bases between the two ends. Germline V lookup: CDR1 LGHNA, CDR2 YSLEER.

Concerning this clone: Its ends do not fully match the called genes, so a read error is possible. This specimen includes other DNA sequences encoding the same CDR3. This chain uses TRBV3-1 (or the pseudogene TRBV3-2) with TRBJ1-5; no reliable D call. Germline-derived CDR1 and CDR2 are LGHDT and YNNKEL (reference sequence). This CDR3 is 13 amino acids long. The CDR3 coding sequence is TGTGCCAGCAGCCATGGCTCCAATCAACCCCAGCATTTT. Its translation: CASSHGSNQPQHF.

The DNA for the CDR3 is TGTGCCAGCAGTTCCGGACAGGTTGATCAGCCCCAGCATTTT. Protein sequence: CASSSGQVDQPQHF. V is TRBV3-1 (or the pseudogene TRBV3-2) and J is TRBJ1-5, with 7 bases that match TRBD1. The V and J ends lost 6 bases and 5 bases, in that order; junction bases with no gene match: 7. This CDR3 spans 14 amino acids. Germline CDR1 LGHDT, CDR2 YNNKEL (reference sequence).

This clone has a single count. The chain combines TRBV9 with TRBJ2-3, with 9 bases that match TRBD2. CDR3 length equals 16 residues. V was pared by 0 bases and J by 2 bases, with 4 bases of the junction left unmatched. Germline V lookup: CDR1 SGDLS, CDR2 YYNGEE. The CDR3 bases are TGTGCCAGCAGCGTAGGGGCGGGAGGGCCCACAGATACGCAGTATTTT. Its translation is CASSVGAGGPTDTQYF.

V is TRBV5-1 and J is TRBJ2-5; a possible D gene is TRBD1 (6 bases). CDR1 is SGHRS, CDR2 YFSETQ, per germline. This CDR3 is built from 13 residues. V lost 0 bases, J lost 5 bases, and 8 bases lay in between. For the CDR3, the DNA is TGCGCCAGCAGCTTGGGGCAGGGGGAGACCCAGTACTTC. Translating it yields CASSLGQGETQYF.

CDR3 in DNA: TGTGCCAGCAGCTTCGGACCCGCAGGGGTGTCCTACGAGCAGTACTTC. It specifies CASSFGPAGVSYEQYF. The chain employs TRBV7-2 and TRBJ2-7, with D possibly TRBD1 on 6 matching bases. Trimming took off 3 bases at V and 1 base at J, with 16 bases between the two ends. This CDR3 has 16 residues. Per the germline V gene, CDR1 is SGHTA and CDR2 is FQGNSA.

This clone was picked up a small number of times. The chain uses TRBV7-8 and TRBJ1-6, with D maybe TRBD1 (6 bases). Trimming left V 6 bases short and J 5 bases short, with 14 bases between. The germline CDR1 and CDR2 sequences are SGHVS and FQNEAQ. The CDR3 has 15 residues. The CDR3 loop reads CASRPTRTDNSPLHF. The DNA for the CDR3 is TGTGCCAGCAGACCCACAAGGACAGATAATTCACCCCTCCACTTT.

The sample holds a few counts of this clone. One end of the junction does not line up with germline, which may come from a read error. The genes are TRBV30 and TRBJ2-7; D call uncertain. The CDR3 is made up of 13 amino acids. Germline-derived CDR1 and CDR2 are GTSNPN and SVGIG (reference sequence). The CDR3 reads CAWSRQAPQMINF. The CDR3 region has the DNA TGTGCCTGGAGCCGTCAGGCCCCCCAGATGATAAATTTC.

The chain is built from TRBV5-8 and TRBJ2-3, with TRBD1 matching 7 bases. V was clipped by 4 bases and J by 0 bases; unmatched bases: 11. The CDR3 is made up of 17 amino acids. Germline V lookup: CDR1 SGHTS, CDR2 YDEGEE. The CDR3 reads CASSLNRQGGSTDTQYF. The DNA for the CDR3 is TGTGCCAGCAGCCTCAACCGACAGGGCGGGAGCACAGATACGCAGTATTTT.

The V call is TRBV6-5, the J call TRBJ2-3; tentatively, D is TRBD2 (6 bases). V was clipped by 1 base and J by 2 bases, with 13 bases between them. The V gene's germline CDR1 is MNHEY and CDR2 SVGAGI. The CDR3 spans 16 residues. CDR3 protein: CASSYYMAGNTDTQYF. In nucleotides, the CDR3 is TGTGCCAGCAGTTACTACATGGCGGGAAACACAGATACGCAGTATTTT.

J is TRBJ2-1 and V is TRBV11-2, with 11 positions matching TRBD2. This CDR3 has 15 residues. Germline assignment: CDR1 SGHAT and CDR2 FQNNGV. Unmatched junction bases numbered 7, after V lost 5 bases and J lost 7 bases. The CDR3 region has the DNA TGTGCCAGCAGCCCGACTAGCGGGGTTTCTAATGAGCAGTTCTTC. It specifies CASSPTSGVSNEQFF.

The chain employs TRBV5-4 and TRBJ2-5, with TRBD1 matching over 9 bases. Germline CDR1 is SGHNT and CDR2 is YYREEE (reference sequence). Trimming removed 2 bases from V and 5 bases from J; junction bases left unmatched: 4. The CDR3 runs 14 residues. The CDR3 sequence is CASSFGTGLETQYF. The DNA of the CDR3 is TGTGCCAGCAGCTTCGGGACAGGGTTGGAGACCCAGTACTTC.

This chain connects TRBV5-1 to TRBJ2-5; 12 bases are a match to TRBD1. The CDR3 sequence is 15 residues long. Germline CDR1 SGHRS, CDR2 YFSETQ. Trimming removed 4 bases from V and 7 bases from J; junction bases left unmatched: 8. The CDR3 here is CASSSGTGGVGTQYF. The CDR3 DNA follows: TGCGCCAGCAGCAGCGGGACAGGGGGCGTCGGGACCCAGTACTTC.